A single sample gave rise to the 24 T cell receptor beta chains below, sequenced in a study of neoadjuvant anti-PD-1 for oral cavity cancer. Time point: after neoadjuvant nivolumab, at surgical resection. Clones were sequenced by immunoSEQ multiplex PCR, and TCRdb holds only the in-frame ones, with some missing. Seen here are over 65,000 clones, 80% to 90% observed once, and the top ten hold 2.5% to 3.5%. This specimen consisted of PBMCs, obtained after nivolumab (anti-PD-1) treatment. These receptor sequences come from a person aged 40-85 years with oral cavity squamous cell carcinoma.

The J gene is TRBJ2-7, the V gene TRBV27; D gene unclear. Per germline, CDR1 MNHEY and CDR2 SMNVEV (reference sequence). The V and J ends lost 6 bases and 6 bases respectively, with 12 bases between them. The CDR3 has 12 amino acids. The CDR3 reads CASSDSLSEQYF. As DNA, the CDR3 is TGTGCCAGCAGCGACTCCCTCTCCGAGCAGTACTTC.

The rearrangement uses TRBV11-2 and TRBJ1-1; a possible D gene is TRBD1 (5 bases). Germline V gives CDR1 SGHAT, CDR2 FQNNGV. The CDR3 is made up of 15 amino acids. V dropped 5 bases and J dropped 1 base, with 14 bases sitting between them. This CDR3 reads CASSPVYRRNTEAFF. The CDR3 DNA reads as TGTGCCAGCAGCCCGGTGTACAGGAGGAACACTGAAGCTTTCTTT.

The chain combines TRBV11-2 with TRBJ2-1; tentatively, D is TRBD1 (6 bases). The V and J ends lost 5 bases and 9 bases respectively, with 17 bases between them. Germline assignment: CDR1 SGHAT and CDR2 FQNNGV. The CDR3 runs to 14 residues. The CDR3 reads CASSALQGKGEQFF. The CDR3 DNA sequence: TGTGCCAGCAGCGCCTTACAGGGAAAGGGTGAGCAGTTCTTC.

This clone was detected once. The chain links TRBV9 to TRBJ1-2; no reliable D call. The V gene's germline CDR1 is SGDLS and CDR2 YYNGEE. This CDR3 is 13 amino acids long. The V gene lost 2 bases and the J gene lost 0 bases, with 5 bases spanning the gap. The CDR3 here is CASSVSANYGYTF. CDR3 DNA: TGTGCCAGCAGCGTCTCTGCTAACTATGGCTACACCTTC.

This clone appeared a single time. This chain uses TRBV9 with TRBJ1-2, with a tentative D call TRBD1 (5 bases). This CDR3 contains 20 residues. V lost 4 bases to trimming and J lost 4 bases, with 32 bases between them. CDR1 and CDR2 (germline): SGDLS, YYNGEE. This CDR3 reads CASSHSPKLRDQGGLYGYTF. The DNA of the CDR3 is TGTGCCAGCAGCCACTCACCCAAACTTCGAGATCAGGGCGGGCTCTATGGCTACACCTTC.

The rearrangement joins TRBV5-6 to TRBJ2-1, with 9 bases lining up with TRBD2. The CDR3 extends over 16 amino acids. The ends lost 0 bases at V and 4 bases at J; junction bases unmatched: 5. Germline V gives CDR1 SGHDT, CDR2 YYEEEE. In nucleotides, the CDR3 is TGTGCCAGCAGCTTGGCCTTAGCGGGAGTGTACAATGAGCAGTTCTTC. This codes for CASSLALAGVYNEQFF. The complete variable domain, with remaining parts taken from reference TRBV5-6 and TRBJ2-1, reads DAGVTQSPTHLIKTRGQQVTLRCSPKSGHDTVSWYQQALGQGPQFIFQYYEEEERQRGNFPDRFSGHQFPNYSSELNVNALLLGDSALYLCASSLALAGVYNEQFFGPGTRLTVL.

This rearrangement joins TRBV2 to TRBJ1-1, with D hard to call. CDR3 length: 15 amino acids. The V and J ends lost 6 bases and 1 base respectively, with 15 bases between them. Germline values: CDR1 SNHLY, CDR2 FYNNEI. In nucleotides, the CDR3 is TGTGCCAGCAGCCTCGTGAGACCTGGGAACACTGAAGCTTTCTTT. Amino acid sequence: CASSLVRPGNTEAFF.

This rearrangement joins TRBV2 to TRBJ2-3; TRBD2 might be the D (5 bases). The CDR3 sequence is 13 residues long. CDR1 is SNHLY and CDR2 is FYNNEI in the germline V gene. The V gene lost 8 bases and the J gene lost 9 bases, with 18 bases spanning the gap. CDR3 sequence: CASLEAARGTQYF. CDR3 sequence (DNA): TGTGCCAGCCTAGAAGCGGCGCGAGGCACGCAGTATTTT.

This chain connects TRBV7-2 to TRBJ1-5, with 7 positions matching TRBD1. Per germline, CDR1 SGHTA and CDR2 FQGNSA. The V and J ends lost 4 bases and 1 base, in that order; junction bases with no gene match: 4. This CDR3 comprises 15 residues. CDR3 protein: CASSSRDSSNQPQHF. CDR3 sequence (DNA): TGTGCCAGCAGCTCCCGGGACAGCAGCAATCAGCCCCAGCATTTT. The variable domain in full, completed from reference TRBV7-2 and TRBJ1-5, reads GAGVSQSPSNKVTEKGKDVELRCDPISGHTALYWYRQSLGQGLEFLIYFQGNSAPDKSGLPSDRFSAERTGGSVSTLTIQRTQQEDSAVYLCASSSRDSSNQPQHFGDGTRLSIL.

The chain combines TRBV6-6 with TRBJ2-7; TRBD1 agrees at 9 bases. CDR1 and CDR2 from the germline V gene are MNHNY and SVGAGI (reference sequence). This CDR3 is built from 15 residues. V shed 5 bases and J 2 bases; nucleotides not matched to a gene: 7. The CDR3 protein is CASSPDRGSAYEQYF. The CDR3 coding sequence is TGTGCCAGCAGTCCCGACAGGGGGTCCGCCTACGAGCAGTACTTC.

The V gene is TRBV5-1, the J gene TRBJ2-7; maybe TRBD2 (5 bases). Germline V CDR1 and CDR2: SGHRS, YFSETQ. The CDR3 is 17 amino acids. V was shortened by 2 bases and J by 3 bases, with 21 bases between the two germline ends. The CDR3 reads CASSFIPGKGFNYEQYF. DNA of the CDR3: TGCGCCAGCAGCTTTATTCCCGGGAAGGGTTTTAACTACGAGCAGTACTTC. The variable domain in full, with the rest retrieved from reference TRBV5-1 and TRBJ2-7, is KAGVTQTPRYLIKTRGQQVTLSCSPISGHRSVSWYQQTPGQGLQFLFEYFSETQRNKGNFPGRFSGRQFSNSRSEMNVSTLELGDSALYLCASSFIPGKGFNYEQYFGPGTRLTVT.

As regards this clone: A read error may produce the germline difference seen at one junction end. This chain joins TRBV7-9 and TRBJ2-5, with 7 positions matching TRBD1. The germline gives CDR1 SEHNR, CDR2 FQNEAQ (reference sequence). This CDR3 is 14 amino acids long. The CDR3 region has the DNA TGTGCCAGCAGCCCGTTACAGGGGCAAGGGACCCAGTACTTC. It specifies CASSPLQGQGTQYF. The full variable domain, its missing parts supplied by reference TRBV7-9 and TRBJ2-5, is DTGVSQNPRHKITKRGQNVTFRCDPISEHNRLYWYRQTLGQGPEFLTYFQNEAQLEKSRLLSDRFSAERPKGSFSTLEIQRTEQGDSAMYLCASSPLQGQGTQYFGPGTRLLVL.

This clone occurred a few times. The CDR3 protein is CASSGVFMNTEAFF. The CDR3 DNA reads as TGTGCCAGCAGCGGGGTATTCATGAACACTGAAGCTTTCTTT. The chain employs TRBV7-3 and TRBJ1-1; D unresolved. V was shortened by 5 bases and J by 0 bases, with 10 bases between the two germline ends. The CDR3 contains 14 residues. Germline assignment: CDR1 SGHTA and CDR2 FQGTGA.

Concerning this clone: Its ends do not fully match the called genes, so a read error is possible. The chain recombines TRBV2 with TRBJ2-7; a possible D gene is TRBD1 (6 bases). The CDR3 is 15 residues long. Per germline, CDR1 SNHLY and CDR2 FYNNEI. CDR3 sequence: CASTPTGRLSSEQYF. The CDR3 nucleotides are TGTGCCAGCACCCCGACAGGAAGATTGTCCTCCGAGCAGTACTTC.

The V call is TRBV9, the J call TRBJ1-6; possibly TRBD1 for D (6 bases). Per the germline V gene, CDR1 is SGDLS and CDR2 is YYNGEE. The germline V and J ends were trimmed by 3 bases and 9 bases, with 16 bases remaining between them. The CDR3 contains 15 residues. The CDR3 region has the DNA TGTGCCAGCAGCGAGACAGGTGCCGGGGTTTCACCCCTCCACTTT. Amino acids: CASSETGAGVSPLHF.

The chain uses TRBV5-1 and TRBJ1-1; D is perhaps TRBD1 (6 bases). The CDR3 has 16 amino acids. V was pared by 0 bases and J by 1 base, with 13 bases between. Germline V gene data show CDR1 as SGHRS and CDR2 as YFSETQ. The CDR3, as DNA: TGCGCCAGCAGCTTGGTGTTTTCAGGGGCGAACACTGAAGCTTTCTTT. It codes for CASSLVFSGANTEAFF.

This rearrangement joins TRBV6-5 to TRBJ2-5; D is unclear. This CDR3 has 12 residues. Trimming took 0 bases from V and 4 from J, leaving 3 bases between them. The germline V gene encodes CDR1 MNHEY and CDR2 SVGAGI. CDR3 bases: TGTGCCAGCAGTTACTCGGGAGAGACCCAGTACTTC. It is translated as CASSYSGETQYF.

This clone appeared a few times. J is TRBJ1-4 and V is TRBV30; D unclear. The CDR3 loop spans 12 amino acids. Germline V gene sequence: CDR1 GTSNPN, CDR2 SVGIG (reference sequence). Trimming pared 3 bases from V and 8 bases from J, leaving 10 bases between. As DNA, the CDR3 is TGTGCCTGGAGGTTCATAAGCGAAAAACTGTTTTTT. Amino acid sequence: CAWRFISEKLFF.

As concerns this clone: Other DNA variants within this sample encode the same CDR3. CDR3 in amino acids: CASSSLAGYNEQFF. The CDR3 nucleotides are TGTGCCAGCAGCTCCCTAGCGGGCTACAATGAGCAGTTCTTC. V is TRBV11-2 and J is TRBJ2-1; 8 nucleotides line up with TRBD2. V lost 4 bases and J lost 3; bases outside the gene matches: 2. Looked up from germline, CDR1 is SGHAT and CDR2 is FQNNGV. The CDR3 is 14 residues long.

This clone has just a few counts. V is TRBV6-5 and J is TRBJ1-1; D call uncertain. Germline CDR1 MNHEY, CDR2 SVGAGI. The V and J ends lost 1 base and 2 bases respectively, with 8 bases between them. The CDR3 has 14 amino acids. CDR3 amino acids: CASSYFPLNTEAFF. In DNA, the CDR3 is TGTGCCAGCAGTTACTTCCCACTTAACACTGAAGCTTTCTTT.

This clone was recorded a few times. The V call is TRBV2, the J call TRBJ2-2; D perhaps matches TRBD1 (6 bases). The germline CDR1 and CDR2 sequences are SNHLY and FYNNEI. The V end was cut by 6 bases, the J end by 8 bases, with 13 bases between. CDR3 size: 13 residues. The CDR3 reads CASRQGEGGELFF. The CDR3 DNA is TGTGCCAGCAGACAGGGTGAGGGAGGGGAGCTGTTTTTT.

CDR3 sequence reads: CAWRVGLHNEQFF. CDR3 nucleotides: TGTGCCTGGAGAGTCGGACTACACAATGAGCAGTTCTTC. The rearrangement joins TRBV30 to TRBJ2-1, with a possible D match to TRBD2 (6 bases). This CDR3 is 13 amino acids long. V gave up 3 bases and J gave up 5 bases, with 11 bases separating them. From germline, CDR1 is GTSNPN and CDR2 SVGIG (reference sequence).

This chain connects TRBV7-9 to TRBJ2-1; the D gene is possibly TRBD1 (5 bases). V was pared by 2 bases and J by 6 bases, with 14 bases between. This CDR3 has 15 residues. Germline V lookup: CDR1 SEHNR, CDR2 FQNEAQ (reference sequence). The CDR3 region is CASSLPGSGFNEQFF. CDR3 sequence (DNA): TGTGCCAGCAGCTTACCAGGGTCGGGCTTCAATGAGCAGTTCTTC.

The CDR3 protein is CSGGDLSSGNNEQYF. CDR3 DNA sequence: TGCAGCGGTGGGGACCTCTCTAGCGGCAATAACGAGCAGTACTTC. The chain is built from TRBV29-1 and TRBJ2-7, with 7 bases lining up with TRBD2. CDR1 SQVTM and CDR2 ANQGSEA come from the germline V gene. V shed 7 bases, J shed 5 bases, and the junction held 17 bases outside the gene matches. The CDR3 runs 15 residues.